This record concerns one TCR beta chain sequence. Its specificity is not known. Profiled with immunoSEQ multiplex PCR; TCRdb holds only in-frame clones, not every one. The table includes about 79,000 clones, about 92% detected once. These data belong to a study of T cell responses to AZD1222 COVID-19 vaccine. Whole-study results and caveats: Unmutated regions of variants are reportedly targeted by nearly half of spike-specific TCRs. CD4 TCRs covered the whole spike, strongest at regions 160-218 and 743-854.

Sequenced material: peripheral blood, taken on day 0 of MenACWY control vaccination. This TCR was sampled from an adult in good health.

The CDR3 protein is CASSDPGQGGNYGYTF. The CDR3 bases are TGTGCCAGCAGCGATCCGGGACAGGGGGGTAACTATGGCTACACCTTC. The rearrangement joins TRBV7-9 to TRBJ1-2; 11 nucleotides align to TRBD1. The V and J ends lost 5 bases and 1 base, in that order; junction bases with no gene match: 6. Germline lookup yields CDR1 SEHNR and CDR2 FQNEAQ (reference sequence). The CDR3 runs to 16 residues.